This record concerns one T cell receptor (beta chain) sequence. This clonotype turned up a few times. No antigen is known for it. No much larger clone exists at a distance of one base, and base qualities are not known. Including cysteine and phenylalanine, the CDR3 has 17 amino acids. Only the CDR3 part of the read is kept: 51 bases, read in frame from the first base. V and J are trimmed by 0 bases and 2 bases, and the gene matches miss 8 bases of the junction. CDR1 and CDR2 are drawn from the germline V gene: SGHRS, YFSETQ. TCR beta CDR3 regions were amplified from RNA transcripts. The TCR CDR3 was subjected to a first round of RT-PCR using the HTBI primer set and the Qiagen OneStep RT-PCR kit. The libraries were constructed in a second round of multiplex PCR and then size-selected and purified. Paired-end sequencing of the libraries was performed with 100 bp reads on an Illumina HiSeq2000. The paper's processing steps were these. SOAPnuke was used to process the raw data, removing reads that contained adapters or uncalled bases, had a mean Phred below 15, or lacked an exact match to the constant primer or identifier. COPE v1.2.5 was used to merge high-quality paired reads, and clonotypes were defined as unique nucleotide sequences. MiTCR v1.1 was used to align clonotypes to the IMGT TRBV, TRBD and TRBJ reference segments. Analysis was restricted to V-J combinations with a frequency above 0.0001, which covered over 98% of repertoires. A TCS score was defined as the ratio of F50 (clonal expansion) to E x V (chaos), with BLOSUM62-based TCRdist applied between CDR3 peptides within each V-J. Welch's t-statistics and random forest reduced fewer than 550 V-J features to about 13, which were used in a naive Bayes classifier (R e1071). The similarity between thyroid and blood repertoires was quantified using the Morisita-Horn index. Starting from the raw public reads, TCRdb applied fastp trimming at Q25, assembled clones with MiXCR and retained in-frame beta chains. Each entry merges the rows of one CDR3 protein and shows their most common DNA and genes. The V and J calls were not made by the authors but by TCRdb's processing. For this sample there are 89,000 or so distinct CDR3 sequences; roughly 39% appear just once. Of the sample, about a tenth is held by the ten largest clones.

Graves' hyperthyroidism was defined as stable when no progression to ophthalmopathy occurred over 18 months of follow-up. Hyperthyroidism patients were aged 18 to 65 years and newly diagnosed, with disease duration of less than 2 months. Exclusion was applied to patients with uncontrolled infections, other autoimmune diseases, pregnancy or lactation. Diagnoses were established on the basis of clinical symptoms, serum thyroxine and TRAb, thyroid ultrasound, and orbital computed tomography. Total RNA was extracted with Trizol reagent, and quality was checked on an Agilent 2100 Bioanalyzer. This sample is drawn from a study of T cells in Graves' hyperthyroidism and ophthalmopathy (dated by TCRdb to between 2019 and 2020). Concerning the study at large: To identify distinguishing TCR V-J signatures, a discovery cohort of about 100 patients was used, comprising 43 with Graves' ophthalmopathy and under 60 with stable Graves' hyperthyroidism. Whether ophthalmopathy could be predicted prospectively was tested in an independent validation cohort made up of under 20 hyperthyroidism patients plus 17 patients who later progressed to ophthalmopathy. For training and testing, the 100 patients in the discovery cohort were randomly divided in a 7:3 ratio. The study also compared thyroid tissue and blood T-cell repertoires from 5 to 7 Graves' hyperthyroidism patients. Once sampling was done, hyperthyroidism patients were given methimazole at a starting dose of 30 mg daily, whereas ophthalmopathy patients were given high-dose intravenous methylprednisolone. The paper reports TCR Vbeta CDR3 sequencing of roughly 140 peripheral blood samples: 43 ophthalmopathy, some 80 hyperthyroidism and roughly 17 progressor patients.

The paper as a whole reports these results and caveats: Ophthalmopathy was separated from stable hyperthyroidism by a 13 V-J signature model, with around 90% sensitivity and about 81% specificity obtained in cross-validation and 80%/75% obtained in testing. In validation, the model predicted progression to ophthalmopathy a median of roughly six months before onset, with roughly 71% sensitivity and 72.22% specificity. Sample size was not statistically predetermined, and investigators were not blinded to group allocation. Most expanded thyroid clonotypes (frequency above 0.001) were also detected in blood, a finding suggesting that blood repertoires may reflect thyroid immune responses.

This receptor was taken from a woman in her 30s with Graves' hyperthyroidism. The chain links TRBV5-1 with TRBJ2-3; TRBD1 fits 8 bases in the junction. Sequencing was performed on peripheral blood or thyroid tissue (not recorded which). DNA sequence: TGCGCCAGCAGCTTGGGTACCGGGACAGGTCACACAGATACGCAGTATTTT. It translates as CASSLGTGTGHTDTQYF.